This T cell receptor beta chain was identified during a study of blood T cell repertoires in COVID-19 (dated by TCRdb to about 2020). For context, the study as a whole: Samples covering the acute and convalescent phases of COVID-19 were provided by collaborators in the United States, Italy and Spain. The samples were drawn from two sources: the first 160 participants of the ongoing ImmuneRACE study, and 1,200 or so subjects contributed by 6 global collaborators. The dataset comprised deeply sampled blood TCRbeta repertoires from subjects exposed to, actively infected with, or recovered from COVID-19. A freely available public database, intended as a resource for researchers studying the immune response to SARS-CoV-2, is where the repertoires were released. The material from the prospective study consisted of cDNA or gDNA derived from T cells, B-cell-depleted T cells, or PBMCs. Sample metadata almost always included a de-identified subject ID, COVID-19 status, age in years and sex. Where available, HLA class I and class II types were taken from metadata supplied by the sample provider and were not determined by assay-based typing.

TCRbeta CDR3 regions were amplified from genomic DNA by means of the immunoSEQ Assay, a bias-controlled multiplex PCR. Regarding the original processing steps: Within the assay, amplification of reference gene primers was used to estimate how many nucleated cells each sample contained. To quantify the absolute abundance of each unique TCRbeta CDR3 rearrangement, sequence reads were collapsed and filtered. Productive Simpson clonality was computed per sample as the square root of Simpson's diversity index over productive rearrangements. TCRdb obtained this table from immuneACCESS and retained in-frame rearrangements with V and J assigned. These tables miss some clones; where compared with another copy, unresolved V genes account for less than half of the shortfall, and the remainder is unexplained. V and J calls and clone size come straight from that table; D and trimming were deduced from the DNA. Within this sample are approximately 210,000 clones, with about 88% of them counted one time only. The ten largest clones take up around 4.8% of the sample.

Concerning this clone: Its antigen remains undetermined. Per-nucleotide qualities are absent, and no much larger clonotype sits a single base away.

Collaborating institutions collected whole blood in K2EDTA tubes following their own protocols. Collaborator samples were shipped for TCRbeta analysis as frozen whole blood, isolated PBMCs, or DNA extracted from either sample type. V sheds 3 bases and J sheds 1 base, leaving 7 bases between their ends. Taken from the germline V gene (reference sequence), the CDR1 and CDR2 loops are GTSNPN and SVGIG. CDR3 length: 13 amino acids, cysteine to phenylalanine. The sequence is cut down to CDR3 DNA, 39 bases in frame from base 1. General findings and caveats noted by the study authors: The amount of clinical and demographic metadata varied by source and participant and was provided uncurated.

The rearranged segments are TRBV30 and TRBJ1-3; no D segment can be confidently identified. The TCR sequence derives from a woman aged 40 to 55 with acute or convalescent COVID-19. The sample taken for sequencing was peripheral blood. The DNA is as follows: TGTGCCTGGAGGACAAGGTCTGGAAACACCATATATTTT. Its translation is CAWRTRSGNTIYF.